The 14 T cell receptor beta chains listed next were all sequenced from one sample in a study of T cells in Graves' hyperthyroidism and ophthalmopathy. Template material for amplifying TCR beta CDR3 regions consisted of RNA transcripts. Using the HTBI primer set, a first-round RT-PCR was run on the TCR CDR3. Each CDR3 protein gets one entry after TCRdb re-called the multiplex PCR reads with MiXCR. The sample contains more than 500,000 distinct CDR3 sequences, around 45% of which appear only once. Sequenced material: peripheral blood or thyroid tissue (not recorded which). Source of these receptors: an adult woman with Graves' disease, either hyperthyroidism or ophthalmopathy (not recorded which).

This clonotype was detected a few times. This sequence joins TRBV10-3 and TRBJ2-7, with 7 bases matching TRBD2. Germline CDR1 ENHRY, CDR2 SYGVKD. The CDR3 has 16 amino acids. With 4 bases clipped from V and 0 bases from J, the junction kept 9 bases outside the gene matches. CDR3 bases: TGTGCCATCAGTGTTGTCGAACTAGCGTACTCCTACGAGCAGTACTTC. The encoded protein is CAISVVELAYSYEQYF.

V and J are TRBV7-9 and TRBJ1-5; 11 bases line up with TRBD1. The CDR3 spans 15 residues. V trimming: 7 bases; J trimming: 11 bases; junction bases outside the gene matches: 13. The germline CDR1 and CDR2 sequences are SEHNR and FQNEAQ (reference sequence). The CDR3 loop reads CASTLGQGAVETQHF. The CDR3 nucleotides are TGTGCCAGCACCCTCGGACAGGGGGCTGTAGAGACCCAGCATTTT.

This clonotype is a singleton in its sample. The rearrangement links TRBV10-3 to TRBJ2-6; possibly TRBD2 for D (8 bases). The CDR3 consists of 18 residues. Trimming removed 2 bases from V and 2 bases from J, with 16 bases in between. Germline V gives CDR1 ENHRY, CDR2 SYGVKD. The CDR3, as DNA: TGTGCCATCAGTGAGGAGGGGGCGGGAGGAGCTGGGGCCAACGTCCTGACTTTC. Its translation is CAISEEGAGGAGANVLTF.

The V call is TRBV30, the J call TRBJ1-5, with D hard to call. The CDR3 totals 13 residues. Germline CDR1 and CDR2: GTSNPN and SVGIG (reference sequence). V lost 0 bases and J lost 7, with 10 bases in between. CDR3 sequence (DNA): TGTGCCTGGAGTGTAGGTGTATACCAGCCCCAGCATTTT. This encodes CAWSVGVYQPQHF.

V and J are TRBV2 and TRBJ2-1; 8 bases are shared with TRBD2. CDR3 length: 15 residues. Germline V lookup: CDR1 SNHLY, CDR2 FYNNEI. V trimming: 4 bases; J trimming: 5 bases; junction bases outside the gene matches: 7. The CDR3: CASSASTSGDNEQFF. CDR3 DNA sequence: TGTGCCAGCAGTGCTTCAACTAGCGGTGACAATGAGCAGTTCTTC.

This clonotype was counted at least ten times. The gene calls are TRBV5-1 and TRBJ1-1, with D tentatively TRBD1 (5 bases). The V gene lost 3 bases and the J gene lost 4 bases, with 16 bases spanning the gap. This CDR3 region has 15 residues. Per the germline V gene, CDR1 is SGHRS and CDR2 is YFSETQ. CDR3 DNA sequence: TGCGCCAGCAGCTGGAAAGCAGGGATTCGCACTGAAGCTTTCTTT. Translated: CASSWKAGIRTEAFF.

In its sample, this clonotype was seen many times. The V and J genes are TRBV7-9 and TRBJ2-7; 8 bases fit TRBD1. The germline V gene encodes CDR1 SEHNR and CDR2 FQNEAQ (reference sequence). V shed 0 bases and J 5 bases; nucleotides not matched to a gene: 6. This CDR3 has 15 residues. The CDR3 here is CASSLAFRGQNEQYF. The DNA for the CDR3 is TGTGCCAGCAGCTTAGCGTTCAGGGGGCAAAACGAGCAGTACTTC.

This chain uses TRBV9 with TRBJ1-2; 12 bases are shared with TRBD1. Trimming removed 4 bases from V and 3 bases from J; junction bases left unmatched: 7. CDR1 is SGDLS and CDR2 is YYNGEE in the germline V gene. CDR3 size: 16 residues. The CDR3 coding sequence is TGTGCCAGCAGCTCCGGGACAGGGGGCGCCTACTATGGCTACACCTTC. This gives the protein CASSSGTGGAYYGYTF.

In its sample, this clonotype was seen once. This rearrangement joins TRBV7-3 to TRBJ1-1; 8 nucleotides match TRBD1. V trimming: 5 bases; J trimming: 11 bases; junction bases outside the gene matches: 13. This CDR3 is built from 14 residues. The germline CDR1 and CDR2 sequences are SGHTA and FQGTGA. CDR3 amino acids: CASSPRGGTGSAFF. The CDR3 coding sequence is TGTGCCAGCAGCCCCCGGGGGGGGACAGGCTCCGCTTTCTTT.

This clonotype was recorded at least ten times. The CDR3 loop is CASSLELGLAGEYTGELFF. The DNA of the CDR3 is TGTGCCAGCAGCTTAGAGCTCGGGCTAGCGGGAGAGTACACCGGGGAGCTGTTTTTT. This chain links TRBV7-6 with TRBJ2-2, with TRBD2 identical over 10 bases. The CDR3 is made up of 19 amino acids. Germline V lookup: CDR1 SGHVS, CDR2 FNYEAQ. V lost 1 base, J lost 3 bases, and 11 bases stayed unmatched.

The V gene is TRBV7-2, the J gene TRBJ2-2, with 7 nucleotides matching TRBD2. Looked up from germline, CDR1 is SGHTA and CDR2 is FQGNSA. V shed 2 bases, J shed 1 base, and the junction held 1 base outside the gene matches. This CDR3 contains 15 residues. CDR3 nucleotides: TGTGCCAGCAGCTTACAGCGGGGGAACACCGGGGAGCTGTTTTTT. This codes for CASSLQRGNTGELFF.

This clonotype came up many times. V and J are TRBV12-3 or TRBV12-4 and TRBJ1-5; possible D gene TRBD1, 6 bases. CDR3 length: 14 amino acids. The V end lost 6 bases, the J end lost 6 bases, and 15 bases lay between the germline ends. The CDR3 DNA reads TGTGCCAGCAGCCAGGGGACAAGGAGTCAGCCCCAGCATTTT. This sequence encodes CASSQGTRSQPQHF.

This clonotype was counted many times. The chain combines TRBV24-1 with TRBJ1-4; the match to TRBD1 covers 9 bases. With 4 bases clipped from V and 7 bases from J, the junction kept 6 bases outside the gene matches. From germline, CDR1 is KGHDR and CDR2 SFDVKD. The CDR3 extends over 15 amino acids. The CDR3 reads CATSETGTGFEKLFF. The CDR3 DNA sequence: TGTGCCACCAGTGAGACCGGGACAGGGTTTGAAAAACTGTTTTTT.

The CDR3 sequence is CASSLSGQHF. Written as DNA, the CDR3 is TGTGCCAGCAGCTTAAGCGGACAGCATTTT. This chain links TRBV11-2 with TRBJ1-5; D is uncertain. This CDR3 contains 10 residues. Trimming left V 2 bases short and J 13 bases short, with 6 bases between. Germline loops: CDR1 SGHAT, CDR2 FQNNGV.